Detailed here is one T cell receptor (beta chain). Its antigen remains unknown. The record originates from a study of Tregs in tolerant kidney transplant recipients. Mixed chimerism was transient after nonmyeloablative marrow transplants from related graft donors. Whole-study results and caveats: Changing PCR primers prevented nucleotide comparison between some patients' samples.

The protocol was immunoSEQ multiplex PCR, while the TCRdb copy is restricted to in-frame clones and leaves out a portion. The sample carries approximately 82,000 clones, approximately 93% recorded once. V dropped 0 bases and J dropped 6 bases, with 13 bases sitting between them. Germline values: CDR1 SGDLS, CDR2 YYNGEE. The CDR3 is made up of 14 amino acids. The chain links TRBV9 to TRBJ2-7; D gene unclear. The specimen comprised CD4+ T cells from blood (PBMCs), sampled 12 months after the transplant. This receptor was obtained from a human patient who received a combined kidney and bone marrow transplant. Some T cells here may be from the graft donor. This CDR3 reads CASSVVPIRGEQYF. For the CDR3, the DNA is TGTGCCAGCAGCGTAGTACCTATAAGAGGCGAGCAGTACTTC.